This is a list of T cell receptor beta chains from one sample in a study of T cell changes during pregnancy in multiple sclerosis. Libraries were prepared by immunoSEQ multiplex PCR; TCRdb keeps only in-frame clonotypes and omits some of them. This sample has around 40,000 clones, with 85% to 90% found just once. Sequences were derived from CD4+ T cells from peripheral blood mononuclear cells, sampled in the first trimester of pregnancy. The receptors here all came from a female donor with multiple sclerosis, enrolled in a pregnancy study. The CDR3 runs from the conserved cysteine through the conserved F or W. The D gene is left open where the match is weak. Some rows mark clone size as missing; the rest say once, few, many or name a class of expanded clone.

few	TRBV5-4	-	TRBJ1-2	TGTGCCAGCAGCTTAGGGCCGGACACCTCTAACTATGGCTACACCTTC	CASSLGPDTSNYGYTF
-	TRBV2	-	TRBJ2-7	TGTGCCAGCACCTCTAAATCCGAGCAGTACTTC	CASTSKSEQYF
-	TRBV30	TRBD2	TRBJ2-5	TGTGCCTGGAGTGTAGGTAGCGGGAGCGGGAAGACCCAGTACTTC	CAWSVGSGSGKTQYF
-	TRBV7-3	-	TRBJ2-3	TGTGCCAGCAGCTTGAGCGGAACAGATACGCAGTATTTT	CASSLSGTDTQYF
-	TRBV5-1	-	TRBJ1-3	TGCGCCAGCAGCTCCGCAGCTGGAAACACCATATATTTT	CASSSAAGNTIYF
-	TRBV27	TRBD1	TRBJ1-5	TGTGCCAGCAGGAAGACAGGGGTTAGCAATCAGCCCCAGCATTTT	CASRKTGVSNQPQHF
-	TRBV18	-	TRBJ2-1	TGTGCCAGCTCACCTTTCAGGGTCGATGAGCAGTTCTTC	CASSPFRVDEQFF
-	TRBV7-2	-	TRBJ1-1	TGTGCCAGCAGCTTAGAGTCATGGGCCCCTGAAGCTTTCTTT	CASSLESWAPEAFF
-	TRBV7-2	TRBD2	TRBJ2-2	TGTGCCAGCAGCCTGACTAGCGGGAGGGCTAGGACCGGGGAGCTGTTTTTT	CASSLTSGRARTGELFF
-	TRBV28	-	TRBJ1-6	TGTGCCAGCAGTTTACAGGGCGGCTCACCCCTCCACTTT	CASSLQGGSPLHF
-	TRBV6-1	TRBD2	TRBJ2-7	TGTGCCAGCAGTGACGCGAGACTAGCGGGAGCGCGGTCCTACGAGCAGTACTTC	CASSDARLAGARSYEQYF
-	TRBV30	TRBD1	TRBJ1-5	TGTGCCTGTCAGGGGGCTGGTCGCAATCAGCCCCAGCATTTT	CACQGAGRNQPQHF
-	TRBV5-1	TRBD1	TRBJ2-3	TGCGCCAGCAGCCCTGACAGGGCAGATACGCAGTATTTT	CASSPDRADTQYF
-	TRBV7-9	TRBD1	TRBJ1-1	TGTGCCAGCAGCCAGGGGGCCTACACTGAAGCTTTCTTT	CASSQGAYTEAFF
-	TRBV13	TRBD2	TRBJ2-1	TGTGCCAGCAGACATAGTCGAGGGACTAATGCCGGCAATGAGCAGTTCTTC	CASRHSRGTNAGNEQFF
once	TRBV18	-	TRBJ1-5	TGTGCCAGCTCATTACAGGGTGGGAATCAGCCCCAGCATTTT	CASSLQGGNQPQHF
-	TRBV28	-	TRBJ1-1	TGTGCCAGCACAGGGGACACTGAAGCTTTCTTT	CASTGDTEAFF
once	TRBV19	-	TRBJ2-2	TGTGCCAGTCAGTATGACAGGAACACCGGGGAGCTGTTTTTT	CASQYDRNTGELFF
-	TRBV18	TRBD1	TRBJ2-7	TGTGCCAGCTCACCTCCCGGGACAGCGAGCTCCTACGAGCAGTACTTC	CASSPPGTASSYEQYF
-	TRBV27	TRBD2	TRBJ2-7	TGTGCCAGCAGTTTGTCGACTAGCGTAGCCTACGAGCAGTACTTC	CASSLSTSVAYEQYF
-	TRBV29-1	-	TRBJ1-1	TGCAGCGTCAGTGCCTCCATGAACACTGAAGCTTTCTTT	CSVSASMNTEAFF
few	TRBV19	-	TRBJ1-1	TGTGCCAGTAGTCCAAACTACGTTGGGACTGAAGCTTTCTTT	CASSPNYVGTEAFF
-	TRBV5-1	TRBD1	TRBJ2-5	TGCGCCAGCAGCGGTGGGACAGGGCCCCAAGAGACCCAGTACTTC	CASSGGTGPQETQYF
-	TRBV5-5	-	TRBJ2-3	TGTGCCAGCAGCTTGGAACAGGATACGCAGTATTTT	CASSLEQDTQYF
-	TRBV5-8	-	TRBJ2-1	TGTGCCAGCAGCGCCGGCCTGTGGGGCGCGAATGAGCAGTTCTTC	CASSAGLWGANEQFF
-	TRBV13	TRBD1	TRBJ1-3	TGTGCCAGCAGCTTAGAAGACAGGGGGGTCTCTGGAAACACCATATATTTT	CASSLEDRGVSGNTIYF
once	TRBV7-2	TRBD2	TRBJ2-6	TGTGCCAGCAGCGCCCGACTAGCGGGAGTATCTGGGGCCAACGTCCTGACTTTC	CASSARLAGVSGANVLTF
-	TRBV30	-	TRBJ2-5	TGTGCCTGGGGTGGCTTCGGTCGCCAAGAGACCCAGTACTTC	CAWGGFGRQETQYF
once	TRBV5-1	TRBD2	TRBJ2-1	TGCGCCAGCAGCTCCGAAGGGACTAGCAGACGAGAACGGCGGGTCTTC	CASSSEGTSRRERRVF
-	TRBV5-1	-	TRBJ1-4	TGCGCCAGCAGCCCCGACAGCCGGAATGAAAAACTGTTTTTT	CASSPDSRNEKLFF
-	TRBV27	-	TRBJ2-3	TGTGCCAGCAGCCCAAAGAGCGGCACAGATACGCAGTATTTT	CASSPKSGTDTQYF
-	TRBV11-2	TRBD2	TRBJ2-7	TGTGCCAGCAAAAAAGAAGCGGGAGGATTCTACGAGCAGTACTTC	CASKKEAGGFYEQYF
-	TRBV12-5	-	TRBJ1-5	TGTGCTAGTGGTTTGGTTCGGCCCCAGCATTTT	CASGLVRPQHF
-	TRBV6-1	-	TRBJ1-5	TGTGCCAGCAGTGTGTCGGGAAGCAATCAGCCCCAGCATTTT	CASSVSGSNQPQHF
-	TRBV28	-	TRBJ1-5	TGTGCCAGCATGCAGACAGCGGGGGTCTTAGGCAATCAGCCCCAGCATTTT	CASMQTAGVLGNQPQHF
-	TRBV28	TRBD1	TRBJ2-7	TGTGCCAGCAGTCCTACCTGGACAGGAGAGTACTACGAGCAGTACTTC	CASSPTWTGEYYEQYF
-	TRBV7-9	TRBD1	TRBJ2-7	TGTGCCAGCAGCTTTCCCTCCGGGACAGGGGCATACGAGCAGTACTTC	CASSFPSGTGAYEQYF
few	TRBV5-4	-	TRBJ2-1	TGTGCCAGCAGCCCAATGGACAGCTACAATGAGCAGTTCTTC	CASSPMDSYNEQFF
-	TRBV6-5	-	TRBJ2-3	TGTGCCAGCAGTTACTCCGTCTGGCGCACAGATACGCAGTATTTT	CASSYSVWRTDTQYF
-	TRBV5-1	TRBD1	TRBJ2-7	TGCGCCAGCAGCTTGATGGACAGGGCAGACGAGCAGTACTTC	CASSLMDRADEQYF
-	TRBV5-6	TRBD2	TRBJ2-5	TGTGCCAGCAGCTTCGGGAGGCGAGAGACCCAGTACTTC	CASSFGRRETQYF
few	TRBV4-1	-	TRBJ1-2	TGCGCCAGCAGCCTCTGGACAAGCTATGGCTACACCTTC	CASSLWTSYGYTF
few	TRBV27	-	TRBJ1-5	TGTGCCAGCAGTTTAGATGGCGGCGGCTCGCCCCAGCATTTT	CASSLDGGGSPQHF
-	TRBV5-1	-	TRBJ1-4	TGCGCCAGCAGCTTTGACGAGGATGAAAAACTGTTTTTT	CASSFDEDEKLFF
-	TRBV5-6	TRBD1	TRBJ1-1	TGTGCCAGCAGCCACCGGGACAGTGAAGCTTTCTTT	CASSHRDSEAFF
-	TRBV6-6	TRBD1	TRBJ2-2	TGTGCCAGCAGTCCTGGGGACAGGAACACCGGGGAGCTGTTTTTT	CASSPGDRNTGELFF
once	TRBV5-4	-	TRBJ2-7	TGTGCCAGCAGCTTGCTCGCTACTTCCTACGAGCAGTACTTC	CASSLLATSYEQYF
-	TRBV10-3	TRBD1	TRBJ2-5	TGTGCCATCAGTGAGTCCCTAGACCCGTCACAGGGGAAACAAGAGACCCAGTACTTC	CAISESLDPSQGKQETQYF
-	TRBV5-1	-	TRBJ1-1	TGCGCCAGCACCCTTGGACAGCCTAACACTGAAGCTTTCTTT	CASTLGQPNTEAFF
-	TRBV5-1	-	TRBJ2-5	TGCGCCAGCAGCTTGGATGGCGGGATAGGGGAGACCCAGTACTTC	CASSLDGGIGETQYF
-	TRBV5-1	-	TRBJ2-7	TGCGCCAGCAGCTTGGAAGGAGGGGCTCTCTACGAGCAGTACTTC	CASSLEGGALYEQYF
-	TRBV28	-	TRBJ1-2	TGTGCCAGCAGTTTAGGGTTCACAGGGAGGGCAGGCTACACCTTC	CASSLGFTGRAGYTF
-	TRBV2	TRBD1	TRBJ2-1	TGTGCCTCGAGAGGGGGCCGATACCTAGGTGAGCAGTTCTTC	CASRGGRYLGEQFF
-	TRBV4-2	TRBD2	TRBJ2-5	TGTGCCAGCAGCCAGGGGACTAGCGGGCAGACCCAGTACTTC	CASSQGTSGQTQYF
-	TRBV5-1	-	TRBJ1-5	TGCGCCAGCAGCTTGGGGGGTGCAGGGGCATTTCAGCCCCAGCATTTT	CASSLGGAGAFQPQHF
-	TRBV18	TRBD1	TRBJ2-2	TGTGCCAGCTCACCAGGGACAGGGCTAAGAAACACCGGGGAGCTGTTTTTT	CASSPGTGLRNTGELFF